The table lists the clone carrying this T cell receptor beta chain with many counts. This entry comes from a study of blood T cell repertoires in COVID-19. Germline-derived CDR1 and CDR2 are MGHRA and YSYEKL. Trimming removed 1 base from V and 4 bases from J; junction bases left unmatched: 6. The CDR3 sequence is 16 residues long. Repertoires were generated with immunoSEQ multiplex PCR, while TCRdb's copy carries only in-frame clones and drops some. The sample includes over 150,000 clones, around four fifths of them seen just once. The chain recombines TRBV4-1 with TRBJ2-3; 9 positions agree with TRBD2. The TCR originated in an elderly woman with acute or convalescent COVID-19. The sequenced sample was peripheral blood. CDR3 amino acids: CASSQGSSGVPDTQYF. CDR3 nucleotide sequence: TGCGCCAGCAGCCAAGGATCTAGCGGGGTCCCAGATACGCAGTATTTT.